The 28 T cell receptor beta chains below were found in one sample sequenced in a study of blood T cell repertoires in COVID-19. Sequenced by immunoSEQ multiplex PCR; TCRdb stores in-frame clones only, minus some. Among about 350,000 clones, about nine tenths were seen once, and the ten largest hold around 4%. Sequencing was performed on peripheral blood. The receptor set was obtained from a woman aged 60 to 75 with COVID-19, enrolled during active disease.

This rearrangement joins TRBV6-5 to TRBJ2-5; maybe TRBD1 (7 bases). CDR3 length equals 13 residues. Trimming removed 10 bases from V and 5 bases from J, with 17 bases in between. Germline V gives CDR1 MNHEY, CDR2 SVGAGI. The CDR3 coding sequence is TGTGCCACGCACAGGGGACTGGGGGAGACCCAGTACTTC. The encoded protein is CATHRGLGETQYF.

V is TRBV9 and J is TRBJ2-3, with 8 bases matching TRBD1. V trimming: 4 bases; J trimming: 6 bases; junction bases outside the gene matches: 7. Per the germline V gene, CDR1 is SGDLS and CDR2 is YYNGEE. The CDR3 runs to 14 residues. In DNA, the CDR3 is TGTGCCAGCAGCCCTTGGACAGGGTTGGATACGCAGTATTTT. This gives the protein CASSPWTGLDTQYF.

The J gene is TRBJ1-2, the V gene TRBV29-1; D might be TRBD1 (6 bases). The CDR3 is made up of 11 amino acids. The V end was cut by 5 bases, the J end by 8 bases, with 12 bases between. The germline gives CDR1 SQVTM, CDR2 ANQGSEA. CDR3 region: CSVYRVEGYTF. The CDR3 DNA reads TGCAGCGTTTACAGGGTAGAGGGCTACACCTTC.

J is TRBJ2-1 and V is TRBV7-3; no clear D. Germline loops: CDR1 SGHTA, CDR2 FQGTGA. The CDR3 is 13 residues long. Trimming took off 4 bases at V and 10 bases at J, with 14 bases between the two ends. CDR3 region: CASSSPSTSEQFF. For the CDR3, the DNA is TGTGCCAGCAGCTCCCCTAGTACGTCGGAGCAGTTCTTC.

J is TRBJ2-4 and V is TRBV27, with 7 positions matching TRBD1. This CDR3 contains 16 residues. Germline-derived CDR1 and CDR2 are MNHEY and SMNVEV (reference sequence). J was trimmed by 1 base and V by 4 bases; bases with no gene match: 7. The CDR3 DNA reads as TGTGCCAGCAGTTCCTTGGACAGGCCCGCCAAAAACATTCAGTACTTC. It codes for CASSSLDRPAKNIQYF.

The V and J genes are TRBV29-1 and TRBJ1-1; D is unresolved. Germline V gene lookup returns CDR1 SQVTM and CDR2 ANQGSEA. The CDR3 totals 14 residues. V lost 2 bases and J 7 bases, leaving 17 bases between the germline ends. The chain's CDR3 is CSVESYLSRGEAFF. DNA of the CDR3: TGCAGCGTTGAAAGTTACCTGAGCCGGGGTGAAGCTTTCTTT. Filled out from reference TRBV29-1 and TRBJ1-1, the complete variable domain reads SAVISQKPSRDICQRGTSLTIQCQVDSQVTMMFWYRQQPGQSLTLIATANQGSEATYESGFVIDKFPISRPNLTFSTLTVSNMSPEDSSIYLCSVESYLSRGEAFFGQGTRLTVV.

The V gene is TRBV5-1, the J gene TRBJ2-1, with 7 bases that match TRBD2. This CDR3 comprises 15 residues. The J segment lost 4 bases and the V segment lost 7 bases, leaving 11 bases of the junction unmatched. Germline CDR1 reads SGHRS; CDR2 reads YFSETQ. The CDR3 sequence: CASRQVAGEYNEQFF. Here the CDR3 DNA reads TGCGCCAGCCGCCAAGTTGCGGGGGAGTACAATGAGCAGTTCTTC. The full variable domain, its missing parts supplied by reference TRBV5-1 and TRBJ2-1, is KAGVTQTPRYLIKTRGQQVTLSCSPISGHRSVSWYQQTPGQGLQFLFEYFSETQRNKGNFPGRFSGRQFSNSRSEMNVSTLELGDSALYLCASRQVAGEYNEQFFGPGTRLTVL.

The rearrangement links TRBV28 to TRBJ2-3, with TRBD1 identical over 10 bases. CDR1 and CDR2 from the germline V gene are MDHEN and SYDVKM. V gave up 6 bases and J gave up 1 base; unmatched junction bases: 4. This CDR3 has 15 amino acids. The CDR3 is CASRSGTGGTDTQYF. The CDR3 DNA follows: TGTGCCAGCAGGTCTGGGACAGGGGGCACAGATACGCAGTATTTT.

This CDR3 reads CASSSALSGNTIYF. CDR3 DNA sequence: TGTGCCAGTAGTAGCGCACTCTCTGGAAACACCATATATTTT. The chain recombines TRBV19 with TRBJ1-3; D gene uncertain. Germline CDR1 and CDR2: LNHDA and SQIVND (reference sequence). V was trimmed by 4 bases and J by 0 bases, leaving 7 bases between them. The CDR3 length is 14 residues.

The chain combines TRBV19 with TRBJ2-1; 10 bases are a match to TRBD1. Germline loops: CDR1 LNHDA, CDR2 SQIVND (reference sequence). Trimming cost V 9 bases and J 4 bases; bases outside gene matches: 9. This CDR3 contains 15 residues. The CDR3: CASTPRDRGYNEQFF. The DNA of the CDR3 is TGTGCCAGCACGCCCCGGGACAGGGGATACAATGAGCAGTTCTTC.

The chain links TRBV6-5 to TRBJ2-3; a possible D gene is TRBD1 (5 bases). Germline values: CDR1 MNHEY, CDR2 SVGAGI. CDR3 size: 12 residues. The V end was cut by 3 bases, the J end by 6 bases, with 7 bases between. CDR3 protein: CASSYRGDTQYF. CDR3 DNA sequence: TGTGCCAGCAGTTATAGGGGTGATACGCAGTATTTT.

V and J are TRBV5-6 and TRBJ1-2, with TRBD1 matching over 8 bases. CDR1 is SGHDT and CDR2 is YYEEEE in the germline V gene. CDR3 length: 12 residues. The J segment lost 5 bases and the V segment lost 4 bases, leaving 1 base of the junction unmatched. In DNA, the CDR3 is TGTGCCAGCAGCCGGGACAGGTATGGCTACACCTTC. It specifies CASSRDRYGYTF.

This clone was seen only once. The rearrangement uses TRBV5-6 and TRBJ1-2; no reliable D call. Germline assignment: CDR1 SGHDT and CDR2 YYEEEE. V lost 0 bases and J 7 bases, leaving 13 bases between the germline ends. CDR3 length: 14 residues. The CDR3, as DNA: TGTGCCAGCAGCTTGGCCATGGGGAGATCTGGCTACACCTTC. This sequence encodes CASSLAMGRSGYTF.

The table lists this clone with a few counts. The chain employs TRBV20-1 and TRBJ2-7, with 7 bases lining up with TRBD2. The CDR3 is 13 residues long. J lost 2 bases, V lost 3 bases, and 4 bases had no gene match. Germline V CDR1 and CDR2: DFQATT, SNEGSKA (reference sequence). The CDR3 coding sequence is TGCAGTGCTAGTCGGGAGGCCCCCTACGAGCAGTACTTC. This sequence encodes CSASREAPYEQYF.

This chain uses TRBV27 with TRBJ2-7; 11 bases fit TRBD2. Germline CDR1 MNHEY, CDR2 SMNVEV (reference sequence). With V trimmed by 7 bases and J by 4 bases, 12 bases remained unmatched. There are 16 residues in the CDR3. CDR3 sequence reads: CASTPRSASGGYEQYF. CDR3 DNA sequence: TGTGCCAGCACTCCACGGTCAGCTAGCGGGGGGTACGAGCAGTACTTC.

V is TRBV20-1 and J is TRBJ2-7, with D possibly TRBD2 on 6 matching bases. CDR1 and CDR2 from the germline V gene are DFQATT and SNEGSKA (reference sequence). The CDR3 extends over 12 amino acids. V gave up 3 bases and J gave up 5 bases, with 11 bases separating them. The CDR3, as DNA: TGCAGTGCTAGTATCGGGGGAGACGAGCAGTACTTC. The encoded protein is CSASIGGDEQYF.

The V and J genes are TRBV10-3 and TRBJ1-5; D is perhaps TRBD1 (6 bases). Per the germline V gene, CDR1 is ENHRY and CDR2 is SYGVKD. V was trimmed by 3 bases and J by 3 bases, leaving 18 bases between them. The CDR3 is 17 residues long. The CDR3 region has the DNA TGTGCCATCAGTGACCCCACGATACAGGGAGTCAATCAGCCCCAGCATTTT. Translating gives CAISDPTIQGVNQPQHF.

This clone was seen only a few times. The chain combines TRBV28 with TRBJ1-1; the match to TRBD1 covers 7 bases. Germline CDR1 MDHEN, CDR2 SYDVKM. This CDR3 is 15 amino acids long. The V segment lost 5 bases and the J segment 5 bases; nucleotides outside the gene matches: 11. CDR3 nucleotides: TGTGCCAGCAGTCCGTATTGGACAGGAGGGACTGAAGCTTTCTTT. Amino acids: CASSPYWTGGTEAFF. The variable domain in full, with the rest retrieved from reference TRBV28 and TRBJ1-1, is DVKVTQSSRYLVKRTGEKVFLECVQDMDHENMFWYRQDPGLGLRLIYFSYDVKMKEKGDIPEGYSVSREKKERFSLILESASTNQTSMYLCASSPYWTGGTEAFFGQGTRLTVV.

This sequence joins TRBV28 and TRBJ1-4; the D is unclear. Trimming took off 2 bases at V and 2 bases at J, with 12 bases between the two ends. The CDR3 totals 16 residues. From germline, CDR1 is MDHEN and CDR2 SYDVKM. The CDR3 protein is CASSLGGYGTNEKLFF. CDR3 DNA: TGTGCCAGCAGTTTAGGAGGGTACGGGACTAATGAAAAACTGTTTTTT. Full variable domain (remainder filled in from reference TRBV28 and TRBJ1-4): DVKVTQSSRYLVKRTGEKVFLECVQDMDHENMFWYRQDPGLGLRLIYFSYDVKMKEKGDIPEGYSVSREKKERFSLILESASTNQTSMYLCASSLGGYGTNEKLFFGSGTQLSVL.

The chain employs TRBV5-5 and TRBJ2-4; 10 positions match TRBD2. Trimming took 1 base from V and 6 from J; bases not matched to a gene: 7. In germline, CDR1 is SGHKS, CDR2 YYEKEE (reference sequence). The CDR3 length is 16 residues. CDR3 amino acids: CASSLLAGARGNIQYF. The CDR3 DNA is TGTGCCAGCAGCTTGCTAGCGGGGGCTCGCGGAAACATTCAGTACTTC.

This chain uses TRBV19 with TRBJ1-2; TRBD1 aligns across 12 bases. The CDR3 sequence is 16 residues long. V was pared by 8 bases and J by 3 bases, with 10 bases of the junction left unmatched. Per the germline V gene, CDR1 is LNHDA and CDR2 is SQIVND (reference sequence). The CDR3 DNA is TGTGCCAGTTCGAAACAGGGACAGGGGGCGGACTATGGCTACACCTTC. This encodes CASSKQGQGADYGYTF.

This clone has only one observation. This rearrangement joins TRBV6-4 to TRBJ1-2; D may be TRBD1 (5 bases). The length of the CDR3 is 15 residues. CDR1 and CDR2 from the germline V gene are MRHNA and SNTAGT. V dropped 0 bases and J dropped 9 bases, with 17 bases sitting between them. Written as DNA, the CDR3 is TGTGCCAGCAGTGACTCGCCAGGGCAGAAGGAGCGCTACACCTTC. Its protein product is CASSDSPGQKERYTF.

The chain links TRBV21-1 to TRBJ1-2; the DNA was not used to check the table's D call, TRBD1. TRBV21-1 is a pseudogene locus. The CDR3 is 16 residues long. The CDR3 bases are TGTGCCAGCAGCAAACGGACAGGGGGCGTTAACTATGGCTACACCTTC. Translation gives CASSKRTGGVNYGYTF.

This chain joins TRBV9 and TRBJ1-3, with 9 bases lining up with TRBD1. In germline, CDR1 is SGDLS, CDR2 YYNGEE. The CDR3 totals 17 residues. The V gene end was trimmed by 0 bases and the J gene end by 3 bases; junction bases not matched to a gene: 7. Here the CDR3 DNA reads TGTGCCAGCAGCGTAGCGGGACAGGGTTTGGGTGGAAACACCATATATTTT. It yields the protein CASSVAGQGLGGNTIYF.

This chain uses TRBV2 with TRBJ2-7; the match to TRBD1 covers 8 bases. CDR3 length: 11 amino acids. V lost 6 bases to trimming and J lost 13 bases; unmatched junction nucleotides: 8. Germline loops: CDR1 SNHLY, CDR2 FYNNEI. The CDR3 DNA follows: TGTGCCAGCAGCGCAGGGGGCGCTTACTACTTC. This translates into CASSAGGAYYF.

The chain links TRBV4-1 to TRBJ1-1; D remains unclear. Germline values: CDR1 MGHRA, CDR2 YSYEKL. CDR3 length: 11 residues. The V end lost 9 bases, the J end lost 3 bases, and 8 bases lay between the germline ends. CDR3 region: CASRSHTEAFF. CDR3 nucleotides: TGCGCCAGTAGATCGCACACTGAAGCTTTCTTT.

This chain links TRBV5-4 with TRBJ1-6; tentative D call: TRBD1 (6 bases). From germline, CDR1 is SGHNT and CDR2 YYREEE (reference sequence). The CDR3 has 14 residues. Trimming removed 0 bases at V and 10 bases at J, with 11 bases between. The CDR3 DNA is TGTGCCAGCAGCTTGGACAGGGCCAGCTCACCCCTCCACTTT. This codes for CASSLDRASSPLHF.

The rearrangement links TRBV5-1 to TRBJ1-6; maybe TRBD1 (5 bases). Germline V CDR1 and CDR2: SGHRS, YFSETQ. The CDR3 is 16 amino acids. The ends were cut back, 0 bases at V and 10 bases at J, with 17 bases in the middle. CDR3 sequence (DNA): TGCGCCAGCAGCTTGGCTCCGGCAGGGCCCATCTCACCCCTCCACTTT. Translated: CASSLAPAGPISPLHF. Full variable domain (rest looked up from reference TRBV5-1 and TRBJ1-6): KAGVTQTPRYLIKTRGQQVTLSCSPISGHRSVSWYQQTPGQGLQFLFEYFSETQRNKGNFPGRFSGRQFSNSRSEMNVSTLELGDSALYLCASSLAPAGPISPLHFGNGTRLTVT.